The next 2 T cell receptor beta chains were all read from a single sample in a study of shared clonotypes between healthy human individuals. Libraries were prepared by immunoSEQ multiplex PCR; TCRdb keeps only in-frame clonotypes and omits some of them. The table includes 1,400,000 or so clones, 98% to 99% detected once. The material sequenced was naive CD4+ T cells sorted from blood. Sample subset: CD45RA+ positively selected. The origin of the receptors is a man between 25 and 39 years old in good health.

The V and J genes are TRBV11-3 and TRBJ2-1; 15 nucleotides align to TRBD2. CDR1 is SGHNT, CDR2 YENEEA, per germline. The CDR3 covers 18 residues. V shed 5 bases and J 7 bases; nucleotides not matched to a gene: 12. DNA for the CDR3: TGTGCCAGCAGCCCGGGACAAACCGGGACTAGCGGGAGGAATGAGCAGTTCTTC. It yields the protein CASSPGQTGTSGRNEQFF.

V is TRBV11-3 and J is TRBJ2-2, with TRBD2 identical over 11 bases. CDR1 is SGHNT and CDR2 is YENEEA in the germline V gene. Trimming cost V 5 bases and J 4 bases; bases outside gene matches: 9. CDR3 length equals 17 residues. Here the CDR3 reads CASSVLAGDPFTGELFF. In nucleotides, the CDR3 is TGTGCCAGCAGCGTACTAGCGGGAGACCCATTCACCGGGGAGCTGTTTTTT. The full variable domain, in which reference TRBV11-3 and TRBJ2-2 provide the parts outside the CDR3, is EAGVVQSPRYKIIEKKQPVAFWCNPISGHNTLYWYLQNLGQGPELLIRYENEEAVDDSQLPKDRFSAERLKGVDSTLKIQPAELGDSAVYLCASSVLAGDPFTGELFFGEGSRLTVL.